The rows below give T cell receptor beta chains drawn from one sample of a study of T cell repertoires in cytomegalovirus infection. MiXCR, applied by TCRdb to the reads, yields one record per CDR3 protein. The sample holds 40,000 to 55,000 distinct CDR3 sequences, roughly 20% seen once. No cognate antigen is known for these TCRs. The starting material was CD8+ T cells from cultured PBMCs, obtained from culture after CMV antigen stimulation. The receptors originated from a human donor in good health (CMV status not recorded). Some clones in this sample may be carry-over from other donors' samples. Both conserved end residues are part of each CDR3. D genes are given only for firm matches. Size is omitted from some rows. Given values are once, few, many or a class for expanded clones.

len	v_gene	j_gene	d_gene	abundance	CDR3nt	CDR3aa
13	TRBV12-3/TRBV12-4	TRBJ2-2	-	-	TGTGCCAGCAAATACGCGAACACCGGGGAGCTGTTTTTT	CASKYANTGELFF
17	TRBV6-9	TRBJ2-3	TRBD2	-	TGTGCCAGCAGTTCTCCCCTAGCGGGAGGGTTGGCAGATACGCAGTATTTT	CASSSPLAGGLADTQYF
15	TRBV7-9	TRBJ1-3	-	-	TGTGCCAGCAGCGAGTTCGGGAGCTCTGGAAACACCATATATTTT	CASSEFGSSGNTIYF
16	TRBV7-9	TRBJ2-1	-	few	TGTGCCAGCAGCTCAGGGAACAGGGACCCCTACAATGAGCAGTTCTTC	CASSSGNRDPYNEQFF
16	TRBV6-1	TRBJ2-7	TRBD2	-	TGTGCCAGCAGTGATCCCGGACTAGCGGGAGGAAACGAGCAGTACTTC	CASSDPGLAGGNEQYF
14	TRBV6-2/TRBV6-3	TRBJ2-1	-	few	TGTGCCAGCAGTGGGCATTCAGGTATCGATGAGCAGTTCTTC	CASSGHSGIDEQFF
12	TRBV12-3/TRBV12-4	TRBJ1-2	-	-	TGTGCCAGCACGCGGGGGGTGAATGGCTACACCTTC	CASTRGVNGYTF
14	TRBV27	TRBJ2-5	-	-	TGTGCCAGCAGTTTATCGGTGGGGCTAGAGACCCAGTACTTC	CASSLSVGLETQYF
11	TRBV11-3	TRBJ2-3	-	-	TGTGCCAGCAGCTTAGGGGATACGCAGTATTTT	CASSLGDTQYF
16	TRBV11-2	TRBJ2-7	TRBD2	-	TGTGCCAGCAGCCTTTCGACTAGCGGGAGGGCCGAAGAGCAGTACTTC	CASSLSTSGRAEEQYF
13	TRBV7-3	TRBJ2-1	TRBD2	-	TGTGCCAGCAGCTCTCAGCGGGGGAATGAGCAGTTCTTC	CASSSQRGNEQFF
15	TRBV4-1	TRBJ1-2	TRBD1	-	TGCGCCAGCAGCCAAGGTGGGGACAGGAGGTATGGCTACACCTTC	CASSQGGDRRYGYTF
16	TRBV7-2	TRBJ2-7	-	medium-sized	TGTGCCAGCAGCGCAAACCGTGGGGGGCAGACCTACGAGCAGTACTTC	CASSANRGGQTYEQYF
15	TRBV13	TRBJ1-4	-	once	TGTGCCAGCAGTGCCTCCGGAGGGACTAATGAAAAACTGTTTTTT	CASSASGGTNEKLFF
12	TRBV7-3	TRBJ1-1	-	-	TGTGCCAGCTGGTCAGGAATTAACGAAGCTTTCTTT	CASWSGINEAFF
14	TRBV7-8	TRBJ2-7	TRBD2	-	TGTGCCAGCAGCCCCTCCGGGACTAGCTACGAGCAGTACTTC	CASSPSGTSYEQYF
17	TRBV28	TRBJ2-5	TRBD2	many	TGTGCCAGCAGTTTGGCTAGCGGGAGAGCGTACCAAGAGACCCAGTACTTC	CASSLASGRAYQETQYF
13	TRBV20-1	TRBJ2-7	TRBD1	-	TGCAGTGCGAAGGACAGGGCAGACTACGAGCAGTACTTC	CSAKDRADYEQYF
17	TRBV12-3/TRBV12-4	TRBJ2-7	-	-	TGTGCCAGCCATCCGGGACCTGGGCTCACGGCACGGGAAGGGCAGTACTTC	CASHPGPGLTAREGQYF
14	TRBV19	TRBJ1-2	-	-	TGTGCCAGTAGTACTTTCTCTCGGACCGATGGCTACACCTTC	CASSTFSRTDGYTF
19	TRBV7-2	TRBJ2-3	-	many	TGTGCCAGCAGCTGGGCTACATCGCGATTAGGTGCTAGCACAGATACGCAGTATTTT	CASSWATSRLGASTDTQYF
12	TRBV7-2	TRBJ2-7	-	many	TGTGCCAGCAGCTTACAGGGCTACGAGCAGTACTTC	CASSLQGYEQYF
11	TRBV25-1	TRBJ2-2	-	-	TGTGCCAGCTCCCCCGGCGGGGAGCTGTTTTTT	CASSPGGELFF
18	TRBV11-2	TRBJ2-1	TRBD2	few	TGTGCCAGCAGCTTAACTAGCGGGAGTAACAAATGGAAAAATGAGCAGTTCTTC	CASSLTSGSNKWKNEQFF
13	TRBV7-9	TRBJ2-1	-	-	TGTGCCAGCAGCTTAGCGGGGGACAATGAGCAGTTCTTC	CASSLAGDNEQFF
16	TRBV7-8	TRBJ2-5	TRBD2	-	TGTGCCAGCAGCGTAGGGACTAGCGGAGCGCAAGAGACCCAGTACTTC	CASSVGTSGAQETQYF
14	TRBV7-3	TRBJ2-1	-	-	TGTGCCAGCAGCCTTGACGTCCCACACAATGAGCAGTTCTTC	CASSLDVPHNEQFF
17	TRBV10-3	TRBJ2-7	TRBD2	many	TGTGCCATCAGTGAGGGGACTAGCGGTATACTCTCCTACGAGCAGTACTTC	CAISEGTSGILSYEQYF
14	TRBV18	TRBJ2-1	-	-	TGTGCCAGCTCACCATTAGACTTTTACAATGAGCAGTTCTTC	CASSPLDFYNEQFF
13	TRBV7-2	TRBJ2-3	-	few	TGTGCCAGCAGCCCTAGGGAGCTAGATACGCAGTATTTT	CASSPRELDTQYF
15	TRBV7-2	TRBJ1-3	-	-	TGTGCCAGCAGCTTAGGGGGGTGGTCTGGAAACACCATATATTTT	CASSLGGWSGNTIYF
15	TRBV4-3	TRBJ1-2	-	-	TGCGCCAGCAGCCAAGATCAGTCTCCTAACTATGGCTACACCTTC	CASSQDQSPNYGYTF
13	TRBV5-6	TRBJ2-1	-	many	TGTGCCAGCAGCTTGTCGGGGAACAATGAGCAGTTCTTC	CASSLSGNNEQFF
16	TRBV27	TRBJ2-3	TRBD2	few	TGTGCCAGCAGTCTTACAGCGGGAGGACCCCCAGATACGCAGTATTTT	CASSLTAGGPPDTQYF
15	TRBV4-1	TRBJ2-7	-	-	TGCGCCAGCAGCCAAGATTCGGCGGACGCCCGCGGACAGTACTTC	CASSQDSADARGQYF
12	TRBV7-3	TRBJ1-1	-	-	TGTGCCAGCAGCTTATACGGGGTTGAAGCTTTCTTT	CASSLYGVEAFF
15	TRBV20-1	TRBJ1-4	TRBD1	few	TGCAGTGCTAGCCCAGACAGGGGAAAGAATGAAAAACTGTTTTTT	CSASPDRGKNEKLFF
15	TRBV6-4	TRBJ2-1	TRBD2	few	TGTGCCAGCAGTGACTCTAGCGGGGGGGCGAATGAGCAGTTCTTC	CASSDSSGGANEQFF
14	TRBV29-1	TRBJ2-1	TRBD1	-	TGCAGCGTTGCCGGGACAGGGCCCTACAATGAGCAGTTCTTC	CSVAGTGPYNEQFF
15	TRBV7-9	TRBJ1-2	-	-	TGTGCCAGCAGCTTCTTGGTGAGGGAATCTTATGGCTACACCTTC	CASSFLVRESYGYTF
12	TRBV10-3	TRBJ2-7	-	few	TGTGCCATCAGTGGAGGAGTCGACGAGCAGTACTTC	CAISGGVDEQYF
16	TRBV11-2	TRBJ2-7	-	-	TGTGCCAGCAGCTTAAGGGGCGGGTGGAGCTCCTACGAGCAGTACTTC	CASSLRGGWSSYEQYF
15	TRBV6-2/TRBV6-3	TRBJ2-2	TRBD1	-	TGTGCCAGCAGTTCGGACAGGGAGAACACCGGGGAGCTGTTTTTT	CASSSDRENTGELFF
12	TRBV7-6	TRBJ1-1	-	few	TGTGCCAGCAGCTTAGTAATGGATGAAGCTTTCTTT	CASSLVMDEAFF